What follows are 2 T cell receptor beta chains derived from one specimen sequenced in a study of technical replicates of blood from a handful of donors. Sequencing used immunoSEQ multiplex PCR; TCRdb keeps in-frame clones, though not all of them. This table holds about 56,000 clones, 90% to 95% found once. Sequenced: PBMCs. The receptors originated from a human donor in good health. Some clones in this sample may be carry-over from other donors' samples.

This chain connects TRBV6-8 to TRBJ2-7, with TRBD1 as a possible D gene (6 bases). The ends were cut back, 0 bases at V and 6 bases at J, with 12 bases in the middle. The CDR3 length is 14 residues. Germline CDR1 and CDR2: MNHGY and SAAAGT. Written as DNA, the CDR3 is TGTGCCAGCAGTTACTCTTCCTGGGGGCTCGAGCAGTACTTC. Amino acid sequence: CASSYSSWGLEQYF.

The chain carries TRBV14 and TRBJ1-3; TRBD1 agrees at 8 bases. V lost 2 bases, J lost 10 bases, and 4 bases stayed unmatched. Germline values: CDR1 SGHDN, CDR2 FVKESK. CDR3 size: 13 residues. CDR3 coding DNA: TGTGCCAGCAGCCAACGACAGGGGAAAACCATATATTTT. It encodes CASSQRQGKTIYF. The full variable domain, its missing parts supplied by reference TRBV14 and TRBJ1-3, is EAGVTQFPSHSVIEKGQTVTLRCDPISGHDNLYWYRRVMGKEIKFLLHFVKESKQDESGMPNNRFLAERTGGTYSTLKVQPAELEDSGVYFCASSQRQGKTIYFGEGSWLTVV.